One sample yielded the 18 T cell receptor beta chains listed below, sequenced in a study of cytomegalovirus exposure and HLA in healthy donors. The PCR made use of 60 Vbeta and 13 Jbeta primers. Profiled with immunoSEQ multiplex PCR; TCRdb holds only in-frame clones, not every one. The data contain 180,000 or so clones, less than 80% of them singletons. The sample consisted of PBMCs. The receptors derive from a female donor in good health and CMV-seronegative.

The V call is TRBV19, the J call TRBJ1-6; the D is unclear. Trimming removed 3 bases at V and 0 bases at J, with 9 bases between. The length of the CDR3 is 16 residues. CDR1 is LNHDA and CDR2 is SQIVND in the germline V gene (reference sequence). The CDR3 bases are TGTGCCAGTAGTATTTTAAGGAGCTCCTATAATTCACCCCTCCACTTT. This gives the protein CASSILRSSYNSPLHF. Complete variable domain (other parts from reference TRBV19 and TRBJ1-6): DGGITQSPKYLFRKEGQNVTLSCEQNLNHDAMYWYRQDPGQGLRLIYYSQIVNDFQKGDIAEGYSVSREKKESFPLTVTSAQKNPTAFYLCASSILRSSYNSPLHFGNGTRLTVT.

V and J are TRBV4-3 and TRBJ2-1; TRBD2 matches at 9 bases. The CDR3 extends over 16 amino acids. Looked up from germline, CDR1 is LGHNA and CDR2 is YSLEER. J was trimmed by 10 bases and V by 6 bases; bases with no gene match: 16. The CDR3 protein is CASSQRAGGPSLEQFF. The CDR3 nucleotides are TGCGCCAGCAGTCAAAGAGCGGGGGGCCCGAGCTTGGAGCAGTTCTTC.

This chain links TRBV5-1 with TRBJ2-1, with 13 nucleotides matching TRBD2. The V segment lost 5 bases and the J segment 8 bases; nucleotides outside the gene matches: 10. The CDR3 length is 16 residues. Germline V gene sequence: CDR1 SGHRS, CDR2 YFSETQ. CDR3 DNA sequence: TGCGCCAGCAGGTCATCAACTAGCGGGGGGGCCTATGAGCAGTTCTTC. Residues: CASRSSTSGGAYEQFF. Combining the CDR3 with reference TRBV5-1 and TRBJ2-1 gives the whole variable domain KAGVTQTPRYLIKTRGQQVTLSCSPISGHRSVSWYQQTPGQGLQFLFEYFSETQRNKGNFPGRFSGRQFSNSRSEMNVSTLELGDSALYLCASRSSTSGGAYEQFFGPGTRLTVL.

This chain joins TRBV7-2 and TRBJ2-4, with TRBD1 as a possible D gene (7 bases). CDR1 is SGHTA, CDR2 FQGNSA, per germline. Trimming took 0 bases from V and 8 from J, leaving 14 bases between them. The CDR3 is 15 amino acids. The CDR3 DNA is TGTGCCAGCAGCTTAGCGCAGGGGGGCGGGGACATTCAGTACTTC. It translates to CASSLAQGGGDIQYF.

The chain uses TRBV2 and TRBJ2-3, with 7 bases fitting TRBD2. The CDR3 covers 16 residues. Germline loops: CDR1 SNHLY, CDR2 FYNNEI. The junction had 14 bases not matched to a gene; V was cut back by 7 bases and J by 4 bases. CDR3 DNA sequence: TGTGCCAGCAAATGGAGTGGGGGGGGTGGGGCAGATACGCAGTATTTT. Translation: CASKWSGGGGADTQYF.

This clone appeared a few times. This chain uses TRBV28 with TRBJ1-2, with 8 bases identical to TRBD1. This CDR3 has 13 residues. The germline V gene has CDR1 MDHEN and CDR2 SYDVKM. The V and J ends lost 5 bases and 7 bases, in that order; junction bases with no gene match: 6. The CDR3 DNA is TGTGCCAGCAGTCCCCCCAGGGGGCTTGGCTACACCTTC. Amino acid sequence: CASSPPRGLGYTF.

This sequence joins TRBV7-2 and TRBJ1-1, with 10 bases identical to TRBD1. Trimming removed 3 bases from V and 5 bases from J; junction bases left unmatched: 6. The CDR3 runs to 15 residues. In germline, CDR1 is SGHTA, CDR2 FQGNSA. The DNA of the CDR3 is TGTGCCAGCAGCTTGGGGGACAGGGGTTGGACTGAAGCTTTCTTT. This codes for CASSLGDRGWTEAFF.

The chain couples TRBV5-4 to TRBJ2-4, with D hard to call. The CDR3 covers 11 residues. The germline CDR1 and CDR2 sequences are SGHNT and YYREEE (reference sequence). The V gene lost 0 bases and the J gene lost 12 bases, with 7 bases spanning the gap. DNA for the CDR3: TGTGCCAGCAGCTTGGGTCCCAGTCAGTACTTC. As protein: CASSLGPSQYF.

The chain couples TRBV19 to TRBJ2-3; TRBD2 agrees at 12 bases. Looked up from germline, CDR1 is LNHDA and CDR2 is SQIVND (reference sequence). The J segment lost 2 bases and the V segment lost 3 bases, leaving 3 bases of the junction unmatched. The CDR3 totals 16 residues. CDR3 bases: TGTGCCAGTAGTATCAGGACTAGCGGGGCCACAGATACGCAGTATTTT. Residues: CASSIRTSGATDTQYF.

This clone appeared a single time. This sequence joins TRBV10-3 and TRBJ1-1, with D possibly TRBD1 on 6 matching bases. V shed 5 bases and J shed 6 bases, with 16 bases lying between them. CDR3 size: 14 residues. Germline V gene data show CDR1 as ENHRY and CDR2 as SYGVKD. CDR3 coding DNA: TGTGCCATCAGTTCCCAGGGAGGGGGGTCTGAAGCTTTCTTT. Amino acids: CAISSQGGGSEAFF.

The chain has TRBV5-1 and TRBJ2-5, with D hard to call. This CDR3 region has 15 residues. V was clipped by 2 bases and J by 0 bases, with 11 bases between them. CDR1 and CDR2 (germline): SGHRS, YFSETQ. The CDR3 loop reads CASSFGYGYQETQYF. CDR3 DNA: TGCGCCAGCAGCTTTGGTTACGGGTACCAAGAGACCCAGTACTTC. The full variable domain, its missing parts supplied by reference TRBV5-1 and TRBJ2-5, is KAGVTQTPRYLIKTRGQQVTLSCSPISGHRSVSWYQQTPGQGLQFLFEYFSETQRNKGNFPGRFSGRQFSNSRSEMNVSTLELGDSALYLCASSFGYGYQETQYFGPGTRLLVL.

The chain carries TRBV2 and TRBJ2-1; weak D call: TRBD1 (6 bases). The CDR3 is 12 residues long. V was clipped by 9 bases and J by 5 bases, with 11 bases between them. Germline V gene data show CDR1 as SNHLY and CDR2 as FYNNEI. The DNA for the CDR3 is TGTGCCAGTCGGCGACAGGACAATGAGCAGTTCTTC. Translated, it gives CASRRQDNEQFF. Looking up the rest from reference TRBV2 and TRBJ2-1 gives the full variable domain: EPEVTQTPSHQVTQMGQEVILRCVPISNHLYFYWYRQILGQKVEFLVSFYNNEISEKSEIFDDQFSVERPDGSNFTLKIRSTKLEDSAMYFCASRRQDNEQFFGPGTRLTVL.

The chain uses TRBV4-3 and TRBJ2-4; 7 nucleotides match TRBD2. This CDR3 is built from 17 residues. Germline CDR1 LGHNA, CDR2 YSLEER. V was clipped by 0 bases and J by 5 bases; unmatched bases: 10. In DNA, the CDR3 is TGCGCCAGCAGCCAAGATGCCCAGGCGGGGGTGGAAAACATTCAGTACTTC. This codes for CASSQDAQAGVENIQYF.

The chain combines TRBV15 with TRBJ1-2, with 7 bases fitting TRBD1. Germline V CDR1 and CDR2: LNHNV, YYDKDF (reference sequence). The CDR3 consists of 15 residues. V lost 0 bases to trimming and J lost 4 bases; unmatched junction nucleotides: 5. The CDR3 region is CATSRDRGSFYGYTF. CDR3 nucleotide sequence: TGTGCCACCAGCAGAGACAGGGGGAGTTTCTATGGCTACACCTTC.

This sequence joins TRBV5-4 and TRBJ2-1, with D possibly matching TRBD2 (6 bases). Germline-derived CDR1 and CDR2 are SGHNT and YYREEE (reference sequence). Deletions cut 3 bases from V and 0 bases from J, with 16 bases between. The CDR3 loop spans 17 amino acids. The CDR3 spells CASSSPGGGSSYNEQFF. The CDR3 DNA reads as TGTGCCAGCAGCTCTCCGGGTGGGGGGAGCTCCTACAATGAGCAGTTCTTC.

The chain recombines TRBV7-3 with TRBJ2-5; D is perhaps TRBD1 (6 bases). V dropped 4 bases and J dropped 5 bases, with 11 bases sitting between them. The germline V gene has CDR1 SGHTA and CDR2 FQGTGA. This CDR3 has 13 amino acids. This CDR3 is CASSSQGRETQYF. The CDR3 DNA reads TGTGCCAGCAGCTCACAGGGTCGGGAGACCCAGTACTTC.

The CDR3 region is CSARPTSKDTQYF. The CDR3 coding sequence is TGCAGCGCGCGCCCCACTAGCAAGGATACGCAGTATTTT. The chain carries TRBV29-1 and TRBJ2-3; D possibly corresponds to TRBD2 (6 bases). V gave up 7 bases and J gave up 6 bases, with 17 bases separating them. This CDR3 has 13 amino acids. Germline CDR1 SQVTM, CDR2 ANQGSEA.

This rearrangement joins TRBV2 to TRBJ2-1; 13 nucleotides match TRBD2. The CDR3 has 17 amino acids. Germline trimming cut 5 bases from V and 0 bases from J; bases unmatched to any gene: 4. Per germline, CDR1 SNHLY and CDR2 FYNNEI. CDR3 sequence (DNA): TGTGCCAGCAGTTGGACTAGCGGGGGAAACTCCTACAATGAGCAGTTCTTC. Translation: CASSWTSGGNSYNEQFF. Using reference TRBV2 and TRBJ2-1 for the parts outside the CDR3, the full variable domain is EPEVTQTPSHQVTQMGQEVILRCVPISNHLYFYWYRQILGQKVEFLVSFYNNEISEKSEIFDDQFSVERPDGSNFTLKIRSTKLEDSAMYFCASSWTSGGNSYNEQFFGPGTRLTVL.